These 27 T cell receptor beta chains share one sample of origin, sequenced in a study of human T cells and chemical hapten exposure. TCRdb called the RACE reads again in MiXCR, with one record for every CDR3 protein. The table has about 350,000 distinct CDR3 sequences, roughly 6% seen once. The time point: patch test 2, 6 weeks after DPC sensitization. Treatment noted: therapeutic diphenylcyclopropenone sensitization with weekly scalp DPC. The source was whole blood, collected in connection with sensitization to the hapten diphenylcyclopropenone (DPC). The receptors derive from a woman under 30 with alopecia areata. Some clones in this sample may be carry-over from other donors' samples.

This sequence joins TRBV25-1 and TRBJ1-1; D remains ambiguous. This CDR3 contains 14 residues. Germline CDR1 is MGHDK and CDR2 is SYGVNS. Between the trimmed V and J ends, which lost 5 bases and 2 bases, there was a span of 12 bases. CDR3 DNA: TGTGCCAGCAGTCATGACAACGTTAACACTGAAGCTTTCTTT. As protein: CASSHDNVNTEAFF. Full variable domain (rest looked up from reference TRBV25-1 and TRBJ1-1): EADIYQTPRYLVIGTGKKITLECSQTMGHDKMYWYQQDPGMELHLIHYSYGVNSTEKGDLSSESTVSRIRTEHFPLTLESARPSHTSQYLCASSHDNVNTEAFFGQGTRLTVV.

This clonotype has ten or more counts. V and J are TRBV7-3 and TRBJ1-1, with D perhaps TRBD1 (6 bases). V lost 5 bases and J lost 3, with 13 bases in between. The CDR3 spans 14 residues. Germline CDR1 and CDR2: SGHTA and FQGTGA. The CDR3 sequence: CASSPQSGDTEAFF. CDR3 bases: TGTGCCAGCAGCCCCCAATCAGGGGACACTGAAGCTTTCTTT.

The chain couples TRBV20-1 to TRBJ2-7, with 8 nucleotides matching TRBD1. The germline V gene has CDR1 DFQATT and CDR2 SNEGSKA (reference sequence). V lost 6 bases, J lost 0 bases, and 7 bases stayed unmatched. The CDR3 is 14 amino acids. In DNA, the CDR3 is TGCAGTGCATCGGGACAGGCGAGCTCCTACGAGCAGTACTTC. This translates into CSASGQASSYEQYF.

The chain has TRBV2 and TRBJ2-2; D may be TRBD2 (5 bases). Germline V gene lookup returns CDR1 SNHLY and CDR2 FYNNEI. This CDR3 comprises 13 residues. The V end was cut by 7 bases, the J end by 4 bases, with 10 bases between. This CDR3 reads CASISEGTGELFF. DNA of the CDR3: TGTGCCAGCATCTCAGAGGGCACCGGGGAGCTGTTTTTT. Supplemented by reference TRBV2 and TRBJ2-2, the full variable domain reads EPEVTQTPSHQVTQMGQEVILRCVPISNHLYFYWYRQILGQKVEFLVSFYNNEISEKSEIFDDQFSVERPDGSNFTLKIRSTKLEDSAMYFCASISEGTGELFFGEGSRLTVL.

This clonotype was observed many times. This chain uses TRBV3-1 with TRBJ2-3; no clear D. V was cut by 5 bases and J by 1 base, with 19 bases left in between. In germline, CDR1 is LGHDT, CDR2 YNNKEL (reference sequence). CDR3 size: 17 residues. The CDR3 sequence is CASSYVSDDAGTDTQYF. The CDR3 region has the DNA TGTGCCAGCAGCTACGTGTCGGACGATGCGGGCACAGATACGCAGTATTTT.

On this clonotype: A much larger clone is a single base away; this may be a read error. This chain joins TRBV7-2 and TRBJ1-4, with D hard to call. The CDR3 has 13 residues. Trimming pared 3 bases from V and 7 bases from J, leaving 9 bases between. CDR1 SGHTA and CDR2 FQGNSA come from the germline V gene. CDR3 amino acids: CASSFGSAEKLFF. CDR3 sequence (DNA): TGTGCCAGCAGCTTTGGGTCTGCTGAAAAACTGTTTTTT.

This chain connects TRBV14 to TRBJ2-1; maybe TRBD1 (7 bases). The CDR3 has 16 amino acids. The germline V gene encodes CDR1 SGHDN and CDR2 FVKESK. V was shortened by 4 bases and J by 4 bases, with 17 bases between the two germline ends. The CDR3 DNA is TGTGCCAGCAGCCGACAGGGACTTGGATGGTACAATGAGCAGTTCTTC. Its translation: CASSRQGLGWYNEQFF.

This clonotype has only a few counts. The CDR3 DNA follows: TGTGCCAGCAAGGACAGGGTGAGCAATCAGCCCCAGCATTTT. Its protein is CASKDRVSNQPQHF. The rearrangement uses TRBV2 and TRBJ1-5; 8 bases match TRBD1. The CDR3 loop spans 14 amino acids. V shed 7 bases and J 1 base; nucleotides not matched to a gene: 3. Germline-derived CDR1 and CDR2 are SNHLY and FYNNEI.

This clonotype was seen repeatedly, ten times or more. The gene calls are TRBV29-1 and TRBJ1-2, with TRBD1 matching over 11 bases. V gave up 7 bases and J gave up 5 bases; unmatched junction bases: 3. CDR3 size: 12 residues. Germline assignment: CDR1 SQVTM and CDR2 ANQGSEA. The CDR3 sequence is CSGTGGAYGYTF. CDR3 in DNA: TGCAGCGGGACAGGGGGCGCGTATGGCTACACCTTC. Full variable domain (missing parts from reference TRBV29-1 and TRBJ1-2): SAVISQKPSRDICQRGTSLTIQCQVDSQVTMMFWYRQQPGQSLTLIATANQGSEATYESGFVIDKFPISRPNLTFSTLTVSNMSPEDSSIYLCSGTGGAYGYTFGSGTRLTVV.

This clonotype was seen repeatedly, ten times or more. The gene calls are TRBV14 and TRBJ2-7, with D possibly matching TRBD1 (5 bases). Germline V lookup: CDR1 SGHDN, CDR2 FVKESK. The germline V and J ends were trimmed by 0 bases and 5 bases, with 20 bases remaining between them. CDR3 size: 17 residues. The CDR3 is CASSQDSSWQGRHEQYF. The CDR3 coding sequence is TGTGCCAGCAGCCAAGACTCTTCGTGGCAGGGTAGGCACGAGCAGTACTTC.

On this clonotype itself: This sequence may be a read error, since a much larger clone differs from it by one base. The V gene is TRBV6-2 or TRBV6-3, the J gene TRBJ1-6; D is unresolved. CDR1 and CDR2 from the germline V gene are MNHEY and SVGEGT. V was clipped by 6 bases and J by 0 bases, with 12 bases between them. This CDR3 is 16 amino acids long. In DNA form, the CDR3 reads TGTGCCAGCAGCTTGGAGGTGAGCTCCTATAATTCACCCCTCCACTTT. Translated: CASSLEVSSYNSPLHF.

This clonotype was recorded many times. The chain employs TRBV28 and TRBJ2-7; D gene unclear. Trimming cost V 5 bases and J 3 bases, with 8 bases left between them. The CDR3 contains 12 residues. Germline CDR1 reads MDHEN; CDR2 reads SYDVKM. The CDR3 DNA reads as TGTGCCAGCAGTAAACGGGTCTACGAGCAGTACTTC. It specifies CASSKRVYEQYF.

This clonotype has at least ten counts. This chain links TRBV2 with TRBJ2-2, with D unresolved. The CDR3 spans 13 residues. The V gene's germline CDR1 is SNHLY and CDR2 FYNNEI. V dropped 7 bases and J dropped 8 bases, with 14 bases sitting between them. CDR3 sequence (DNA): TGTGCCAGCAACTCTCTGACAAGTGGGGAGCTGTTTTTT. The encoded protein is CASNSLTSGELFF.

The CDR3 nucleotides read TGCGCCAGCAGCTTGGGCCCAGCGGATATGGGCTACACCTTC. Residues: CASSLGPADMGYTF. The chain employs TRBV5-1 and TRBJ1-2; D unclear. CDR3 size: 14 residues. V lost 0 bases and J lost 8, with 14 bases in between. Germline-derived CDR1 and CDR2 are SGHRS and YFSETQ.

This clonotype was found a few times. V and J are TRBV6-6 and TRBJ2-3, with 7 bases lining up with TRBD1. V trimming: 5 bases; J trimming: 0 bases; junction bases outside the gene matches: 8. CDR1 is MNHNY, CDR2 SVGAGI, per germline (reference sequence). The CDR3 consists of 16 residues. CDR3 in amino acids: CASSGTGTVSTDTQYF. The CDR3, as DNA: TGTGCCAGCAGTGGAACCGGGACAGTAAGCACAGATACGCAGTATTTT.

V and J are TRBV4-3 and TRBJ1-6; D perhaps matches TRBD1 (6 bases). The CDR3 totals 13 residues. Germline V gene data show CDR1 as LGHNA and CDR2 as YSLEER. Trimming removed 0 bases at V and 11 bases at J, with 8 bases between. CDR3 in amino acids: CASSQDQGPPLHF. The CDR3 nucleotides read TGCGCCAGCAGCCAAGATCAGGGGCCACCCCTCCACTTT.

This clonotype was counted between two and nine times. The V and J genes are TRBV6-5 and TRBJ1-2, with a weak D call TRBD1 (5 bases). The CDR3 has 13 residues. Trimming took off 3 bases at V and 6 bases at J, with 11 bases between the two ends. Looked up from germline, CDR1 is MNHEY and CDR2 is SVGAGI. CDR3 sequence: CASSYGGTDGYTF. The CDR3 DNA is TGTGCCAGCAGTTATGGGGGGACTGATGGCTACACCTTC.

A few counts support this clonotype. The chain joins TRBV25-1 to TRBJ2-1, with D perhaps TRBD2 (7 bases). Germline CDR1 MGHDK, CDR2 SYGVNS. Trimming pared 4 bases from V and 1 base from J, leaving 11 bases between. The CDR3 length is 15 residues. CDR3 coding DNA: TGTGCCAGCAGTGGGGAGGGGGGTTCCTACAATGAGCAGTTCTTC. Protein: CASSGEGGSYNEQFF.

This chain connects TRBV5-1 to TRBJ1-1; D gene unclear. Trimming cost V 0 bases and J 8 bases, with 11 bases left between them. The CDR3 spans 13 residues. CDR1 and CDR2 from the germline V gene are SGHRS and YFSETQ. The CDR3: CASSLGSLPEAFF. DNA for the CDR3: TGCGCCAGCAGCTTGGGCAGTCTTCCAGAAGCTTTCTTT. The full variable domain, rest sourced from reference TRBV5-1 and TRBJ1-1, is KAGVTQTPRYLIKTRGQQVTLSCSPISGHRSVSWYQQTPGQGLQFLFEYFSETQRNKGNFPGRFSGRQFSNSRSEMNVSTLELGDSALYLCASSLGSLPEAFFGQGTRLTVV.

This clonotype was seen repeatedly, ten times or more. This chain joins TRBV9 and TRBJ1-3; the D gene is possibly TRBD1 (5 bases). Germline V lookup: CDR1 SGDLS, CDR2 YYNGEE. Trimming removed 0 bases at V and 0 bases at J, with 13 bases between. The CDR3 has 17 amino acids. The CDR3 DNA reads TGTGCCAGCAGCGTAGAAGGAGGGGTCAACTCTGGAAACACCATATATTTT. Translation: CASSVEGGVNSGNTIYF.

The table lists this clonotype with a few counts. A much larger clone differs by one base, so this may be a read error. The chain recombines TRBV6-4 with TRBJ2-3; the match to TRBD2 covers 8 bases. This CDR3 spans 15 amino acids. The V gene's germline CDR1 is MRHNA and CDR2 SNTAGT. Trimming removed 4 bases from V and 1 base from J; junction bases left unmatched: 4. CDR3 sequence reads: CASSGISGGTDTQYF. CDR3 in DNA: TGTGCCAGCAGTGGGATTAGCGGGGGCACAGATACGCAGTATTTT.

This clonotype was seen a handful of times. The chain employs TRBV12-3 or TRBV12-4 and TRBJ2-3; D remains ambiguous. The V end lost 3 bases, the J end lost 4 bases, and 11 bases lay between the germline ends. This CDR3 has 14 amino acids. Here the CDR3 reads CASSFSSSADTQYF. The CDR3 bases are TGTGCCAGCAGTTTCTCCTCGAGTGCAGATACGCAGTATTTT.

This clonotype showed up just a few times. This chain uses TRBV20-1 with TRBJ2-3, with 11 bases identical to TRBD2. CDR1 and CDR2 from the germline V gene are DFQATT and SNEGSKA (reference sequence). The CDR3 is 15 amino acids. The J segment lost 2 bases and the V segment lost 6 bases, leaving 7 bases of the junction unmatched. Here the CDR3 DNA reads TGCAGTGCCATAACTAGCGGGGGCCACACAGATACGCAGTATTTT. Protein: CSAITSGGHTDTQYF.

The chain carries TRBV4-3 and TRBJ2-2; a weak D match, TRBD1 (5 bases). Germline loops: CDR1 LGHNA, CDR2 YSLEER. The CDR3 is made up of 18 amino acids. V shed 3 bases and J shed 3 bases, with 20 bases lying between them. CDR3 region: CASSQDTSAQPDTGELFF. In nucleotides, the CDR3 is TGCGCCAGCAGCCAGGACACATCGGCCCAGCCAGACACCGGGGAGCTGTTTTTT.

In this sample, this clonotype turned up a few times. This sequence joins TRBV5-4 and TRBJ2-3, with 12 nucleotides matching TRBD2. From germline, CDR1 is SGHNT and CDR2 YYREEE (reference sequence). The J segment lost 5 bases and the V segment lost 4 bases, leaving 11 bases of the junction unmatched. The CDR3 loop spans 17 amino acids. The DNA of the CDR3 is TGTGCCAGCAGCCTGCCGGCTAGCGGGGGGGCAAGAGATACGCAGTATTTT. Translating it yields CASSLPASGGARDTQYF.

This clonotype was counted between two and nine times. This chain uses TRBV7-6 with TRBJ1-1; D is unresolved. V was trimmed by 0 bases and J by 4 bases, leaving 9 bases between them. CDR1 and CDR2 (germline): SGHVS, FNYEAQ. This CDR3 is built from 14 residues. CDR3 sequence: CASSLAEFGTEAFF. In DNA, the CDR3 is TGTGCCAGCAGCTTAGCGGAGTTCGGCACTGAAGCTTTCTTT.

This clonotype was seen a few times. The V and J genes are TRBV5-1 and TRBJ2-2; D unclear. Trimming cost V 1 base and J 5 bases, with 12 bases left between them. CDR1 and CDR2 (germline): SGHRS, YFSETQ. The CDR3 spans 15 residues. CDR3 protein: CASSLSLGRTGELFF. The DNA for the CDR3 is TGCGCCAGCAGCTTGAGTCTAGGAAGGACCGGGGAGCTGTTTTTT.